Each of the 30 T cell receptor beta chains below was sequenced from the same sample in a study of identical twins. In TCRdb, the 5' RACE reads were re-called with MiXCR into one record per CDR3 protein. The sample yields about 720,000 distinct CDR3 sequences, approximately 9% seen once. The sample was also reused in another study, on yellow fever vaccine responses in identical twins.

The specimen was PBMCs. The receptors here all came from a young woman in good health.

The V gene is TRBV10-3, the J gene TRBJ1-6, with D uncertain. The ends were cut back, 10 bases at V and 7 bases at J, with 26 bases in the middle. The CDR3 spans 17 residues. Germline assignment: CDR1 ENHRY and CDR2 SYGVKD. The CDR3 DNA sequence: TGTGCCACCAGGAGATCAATTTCTACCGCCCAAAATTCACCCCTCCACTTT. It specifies CATRRSISTAQNSPLHF.

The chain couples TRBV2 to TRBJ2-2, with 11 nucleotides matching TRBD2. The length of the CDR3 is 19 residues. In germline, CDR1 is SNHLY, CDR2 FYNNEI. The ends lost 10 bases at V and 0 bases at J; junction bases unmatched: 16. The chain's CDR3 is CAIRKRGLAGGPNTGELFF. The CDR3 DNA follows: TGTGCCATCCGAAAAAGGGGGCTAGCGGGGGGACCGAACACCGGGGAGCTGTTTTTT.

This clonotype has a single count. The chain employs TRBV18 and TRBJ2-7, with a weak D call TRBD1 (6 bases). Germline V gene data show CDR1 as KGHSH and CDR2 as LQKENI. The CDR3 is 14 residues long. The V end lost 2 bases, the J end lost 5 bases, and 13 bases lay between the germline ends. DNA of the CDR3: TGTGCCAGCTCACCATCCCAGGGGTGGGACGAGCAGTACTTC. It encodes CASSPSQGWDEQYF.

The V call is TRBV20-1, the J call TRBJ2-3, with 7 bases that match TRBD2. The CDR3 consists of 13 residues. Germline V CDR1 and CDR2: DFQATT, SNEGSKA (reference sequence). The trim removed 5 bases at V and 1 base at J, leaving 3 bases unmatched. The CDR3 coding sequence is TGCAGTGCTCATCTAGCGGGCACAGATACGCAGTATTTT. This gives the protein CSAHLAGTDTQYF.

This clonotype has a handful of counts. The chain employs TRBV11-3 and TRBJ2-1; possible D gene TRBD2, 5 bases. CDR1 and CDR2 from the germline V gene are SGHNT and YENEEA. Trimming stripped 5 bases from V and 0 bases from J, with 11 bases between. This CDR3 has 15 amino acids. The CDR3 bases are TGTGCCAGCAGCGTTCGAGGGAGCTCCTACAATGAGCAGTTCTTC. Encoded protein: CASSVRGSSYNEQFF. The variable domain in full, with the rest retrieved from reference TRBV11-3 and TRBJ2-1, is EAGVVQSPRYKIIEKKQPVAFWCNPISGHNTLYWYLQNLGQGPELLIRYENEEAVDDSQLPKDRFSAERLKGVDSTLKIQPAELGDSAVYLCASSVRGSSYNEQFFGPGTRLTVL.

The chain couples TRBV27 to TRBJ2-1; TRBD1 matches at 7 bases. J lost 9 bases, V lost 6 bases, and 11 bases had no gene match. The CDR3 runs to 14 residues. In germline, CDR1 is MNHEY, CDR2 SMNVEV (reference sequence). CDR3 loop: CASRGQVLFSEQFF. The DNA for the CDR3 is TGTGCCAGCAGAGGACAGGTCCTCTTCAGTGAGCAGTTCTTC.

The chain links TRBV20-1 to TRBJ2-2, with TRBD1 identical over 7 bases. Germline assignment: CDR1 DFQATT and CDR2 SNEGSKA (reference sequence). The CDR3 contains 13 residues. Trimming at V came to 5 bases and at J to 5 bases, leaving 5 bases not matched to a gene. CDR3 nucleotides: TGCAGTGCTCCAGACAGGGTTACCGGGGAGCTGTTTTTT. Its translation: CSAPDRVTGELFF.

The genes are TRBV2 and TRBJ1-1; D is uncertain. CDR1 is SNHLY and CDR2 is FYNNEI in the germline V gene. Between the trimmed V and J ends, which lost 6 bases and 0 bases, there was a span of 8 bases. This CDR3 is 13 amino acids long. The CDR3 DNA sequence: TGTGCCAGCAGAGAGGAGATGAACACTGAAGCTTTCTTT. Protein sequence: CASREEMNTEAFF.

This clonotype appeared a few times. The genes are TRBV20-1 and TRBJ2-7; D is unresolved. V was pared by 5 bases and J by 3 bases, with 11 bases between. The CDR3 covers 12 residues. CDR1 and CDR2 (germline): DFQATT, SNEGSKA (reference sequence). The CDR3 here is CSAAQVLYEQYF. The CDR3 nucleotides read TGCAGTGCTGCTCAGGTTCTCTACGAGCAGTACTTC.

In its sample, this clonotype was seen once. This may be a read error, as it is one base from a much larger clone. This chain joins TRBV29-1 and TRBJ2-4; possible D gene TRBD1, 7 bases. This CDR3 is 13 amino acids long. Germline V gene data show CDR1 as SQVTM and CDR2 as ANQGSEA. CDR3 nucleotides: TGCAGCGTTAGCGAAGGGGGCGGGAACATTCAGTGCTTC. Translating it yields CSVSEGGGNIQCF. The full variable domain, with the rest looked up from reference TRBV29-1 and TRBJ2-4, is SAVISQKPSRDICQRGTSLTIQCQVDSQVTMMFWYRQQPGQSLTLIATANQGSEATYESGFVIDKFPISRPNLTFSTLTVSNMSPEDSSIYLCSVSEGGGNIQCFGAGTRLSVL.

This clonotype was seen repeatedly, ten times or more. CDR3 nucleotides: TGTGCCAGCAGGCGTGCTGGGGCCAACGTCCTGACTTTC. This encodes CASRRAGANVLTF. This chain joins TRBV25-1 and TRBJ2-6; D uncertain. The germline V gene encodes CDR1 MGHDK and CDR2 SYGVNS. V lost 6 bases and J 2 bases, leaving 5 bases between the germline ends. The CDR3 length is 13 residues. The full variable domain, its missing parts supplied by reference TRBV25-1 and TRBJ2-6, is EADIYQTPRYLVIGTGKKITLECSQTMGHDKMYWYQQDPGMELHLIHYSYGVNSTEKGDLSSESTVSRIRTEHFPLTLESARPSHTSQYLCASRRAGANVLTFGAGSRLTVL.

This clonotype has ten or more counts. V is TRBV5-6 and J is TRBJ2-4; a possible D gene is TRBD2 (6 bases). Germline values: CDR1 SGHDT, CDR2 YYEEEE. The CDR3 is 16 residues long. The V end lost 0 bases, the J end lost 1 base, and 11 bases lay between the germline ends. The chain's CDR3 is CASSLGAGWAKNIQYF. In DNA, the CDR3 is TGTGCCAGCAGCTTGGGAGCGGGTTGGGCCAAAAACATTCAGTACTTC.

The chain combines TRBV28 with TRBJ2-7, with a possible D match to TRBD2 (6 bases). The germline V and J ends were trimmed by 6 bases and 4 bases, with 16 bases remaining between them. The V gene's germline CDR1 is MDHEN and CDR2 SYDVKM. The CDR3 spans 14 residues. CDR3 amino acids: CASSRSLAFYEQYF. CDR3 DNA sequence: TGTGCCAGCAGCCGATCACTAGCTTTTTACGAGCAGTACTTC.

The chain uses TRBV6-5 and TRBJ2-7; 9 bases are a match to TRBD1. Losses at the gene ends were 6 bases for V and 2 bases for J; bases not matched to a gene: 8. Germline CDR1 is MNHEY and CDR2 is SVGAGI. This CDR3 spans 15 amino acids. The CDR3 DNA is TGTGCCAGCAGCTCACAGGGGGCATTCCCCTACGAGCAGTACTTC. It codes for CASSSQGAFPYEQYF.

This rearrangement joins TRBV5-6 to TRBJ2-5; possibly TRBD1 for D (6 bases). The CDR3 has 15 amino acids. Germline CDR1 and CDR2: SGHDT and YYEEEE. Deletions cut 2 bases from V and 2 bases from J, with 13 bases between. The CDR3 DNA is TGTGCCAGCAGCTTATCTAGTGGACAGCAAGAGACCCAGTACTTC. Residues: CASSLSSGQQETQYF.

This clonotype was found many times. CDR3 nucleotide sequence: TGCAGCGTTGAAGGACTAGCGGGAGTGGATCAAGAGACCCAGTACTTC. Its protein is CSVEGLAGVDQETQYF. V gene TRBV29-1 combines with J gene TRBJ2-5; TRBD2 aligns across 12 bases. There are 16 residues in the CDR3. Germline V gene data show CDR1 as SQVTM and CDR2 as ANQGSEA. V lost 1 base, J lost 2 bases, and 5 bases stayed unmatched.

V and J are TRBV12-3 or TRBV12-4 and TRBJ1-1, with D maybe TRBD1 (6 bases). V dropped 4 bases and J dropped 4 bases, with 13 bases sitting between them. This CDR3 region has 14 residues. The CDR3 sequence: CASSSGYRVTEAFF. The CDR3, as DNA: TGTGCCAGCAGTTCCGGATACAGGGTCACTGAAGCTTTCTTT.

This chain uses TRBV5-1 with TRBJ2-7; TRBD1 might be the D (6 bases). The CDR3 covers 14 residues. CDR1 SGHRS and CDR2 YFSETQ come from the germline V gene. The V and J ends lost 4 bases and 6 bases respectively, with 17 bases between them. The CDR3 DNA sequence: TGCGCCAGCAGCAGCCAGGGGCGAGTTTCCGAGCAGTACTTC. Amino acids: CASSSQGRVSEQYF.

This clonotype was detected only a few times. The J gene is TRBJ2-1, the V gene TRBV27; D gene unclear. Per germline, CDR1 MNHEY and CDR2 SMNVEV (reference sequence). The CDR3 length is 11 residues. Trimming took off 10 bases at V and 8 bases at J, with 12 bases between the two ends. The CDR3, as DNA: TGTGCCACCAAAGGGCGAGATGAGCAGTTCTTC. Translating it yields CATKGRDEQFF.

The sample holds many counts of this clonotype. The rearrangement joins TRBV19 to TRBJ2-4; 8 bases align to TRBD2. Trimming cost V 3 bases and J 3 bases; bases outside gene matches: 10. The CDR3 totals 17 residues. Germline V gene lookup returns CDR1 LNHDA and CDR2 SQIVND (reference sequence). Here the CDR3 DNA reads TGTGCCAGTAGTATTTCCCCCGGGGGGGCTGGCAAAAACATTCAGTACTTC. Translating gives CASSISPGGAGKNIQYF.

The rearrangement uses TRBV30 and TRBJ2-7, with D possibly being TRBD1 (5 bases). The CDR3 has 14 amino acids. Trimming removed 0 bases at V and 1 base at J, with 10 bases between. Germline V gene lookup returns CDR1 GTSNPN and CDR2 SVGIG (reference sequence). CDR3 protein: CAWSVGAQSYEQYF. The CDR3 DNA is TGTGCCTGGAGTGTTGGGGCACAATCCTACGAGCAGTACTTC.

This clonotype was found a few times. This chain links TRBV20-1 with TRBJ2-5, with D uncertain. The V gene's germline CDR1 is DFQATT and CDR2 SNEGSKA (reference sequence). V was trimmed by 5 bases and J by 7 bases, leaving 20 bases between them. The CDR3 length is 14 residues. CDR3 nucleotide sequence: TGCAGTGCTGGCCAACAAACCTTAAGAGCGACCCAGTACTTC. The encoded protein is CSAGQQTLRATQYF.

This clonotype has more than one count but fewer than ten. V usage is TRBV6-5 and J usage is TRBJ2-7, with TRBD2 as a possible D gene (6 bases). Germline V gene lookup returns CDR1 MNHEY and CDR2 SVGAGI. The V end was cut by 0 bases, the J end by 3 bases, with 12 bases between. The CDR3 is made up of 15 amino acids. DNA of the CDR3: TGTGCCAGCAGTTACTCGCCGGGGGACGGCTACGAGCAGTACTTC. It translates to CASSYSPGDGYEQYF.

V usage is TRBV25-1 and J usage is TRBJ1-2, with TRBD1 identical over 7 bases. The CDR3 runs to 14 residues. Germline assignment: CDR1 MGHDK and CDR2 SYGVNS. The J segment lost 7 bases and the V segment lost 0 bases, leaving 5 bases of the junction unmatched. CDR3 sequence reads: CASSEYDRDFGYTF. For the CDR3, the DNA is TGTGCCAGCAGTGAATACGACAGGGACTTTGGCTACACCTTC.

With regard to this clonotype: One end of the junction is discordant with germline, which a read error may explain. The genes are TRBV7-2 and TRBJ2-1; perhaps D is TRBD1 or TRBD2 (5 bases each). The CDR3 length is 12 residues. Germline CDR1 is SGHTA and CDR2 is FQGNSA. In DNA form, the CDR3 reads TGTGCCAGCAGCTTAAGGACCCGGGGCGCTTTGTTC. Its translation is CASSLRTRGALF.

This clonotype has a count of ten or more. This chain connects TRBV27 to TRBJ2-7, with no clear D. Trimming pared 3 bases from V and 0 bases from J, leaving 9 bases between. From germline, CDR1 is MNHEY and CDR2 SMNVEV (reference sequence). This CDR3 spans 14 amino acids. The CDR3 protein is CASSFLGGSYEQYF. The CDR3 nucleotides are TGTGCCAGCAGTTTTCTTGGCGGCTCCTACGAGCAGTACTTC.

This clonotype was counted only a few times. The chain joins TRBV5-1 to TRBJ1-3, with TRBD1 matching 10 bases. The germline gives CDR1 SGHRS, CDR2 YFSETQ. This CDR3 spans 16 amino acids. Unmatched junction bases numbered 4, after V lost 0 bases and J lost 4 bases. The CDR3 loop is CASSLAGQGYGNTIYF. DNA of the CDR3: TGCGCCAGCAGCTTGGCGGGACAGGGGTACGGAAACACCATATATTTT.

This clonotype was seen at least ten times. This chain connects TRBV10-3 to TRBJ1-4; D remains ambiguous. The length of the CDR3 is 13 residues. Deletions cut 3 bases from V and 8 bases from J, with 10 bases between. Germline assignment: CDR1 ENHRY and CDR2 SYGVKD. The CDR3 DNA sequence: TGTGCCATCAGTGAAGGACTGGGGGAAAAACTGTTTTTT. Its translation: CAISEGLGEKLFF.

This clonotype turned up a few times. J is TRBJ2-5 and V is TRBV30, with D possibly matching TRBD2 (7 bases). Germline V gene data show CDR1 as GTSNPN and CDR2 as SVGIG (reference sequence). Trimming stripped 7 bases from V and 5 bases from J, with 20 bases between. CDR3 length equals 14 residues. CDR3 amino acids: CAFSRGARGETQYF. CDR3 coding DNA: TGTGCCTTCTCCCGGGGGGCCCGGGGGGAGACCCAGTACTTC.

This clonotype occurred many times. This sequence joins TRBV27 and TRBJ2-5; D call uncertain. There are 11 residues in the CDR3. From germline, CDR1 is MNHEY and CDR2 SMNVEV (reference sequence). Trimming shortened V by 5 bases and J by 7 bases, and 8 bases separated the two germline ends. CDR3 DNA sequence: TGTGCCAGCAGTAATGGTGGGACCCAGTACTTC. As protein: CASSNGGTQYF.